This entry features one TCR beta chain sequence. The antigen is undetermined. The source of the sample is a study of siplizumab effects on memory and regulatory T cells. Findings and caveats of the study: Alloreactive CD4+ clones that could be mapped were on average about 69% Treg-derived with siplizumab, against about 28% in controls. Among alloreactive clones, only a minor fraction mapped to unstimulated subsets.

The assay was immunoSEQ multiplex PCR, and TCRdb's table has in-frame clones only and misses some. The table includes about 100,000 clones, around 90% detected once. Germline loops: CDR1 LGHNT, CDR2 FRNRAP. This CDR3 region has 12 residues. V trimming: 8 bases; J trimming: 7 bases; junction bases outside the gene matches: 2. The chain carries TRBV12-5 and TRBJ2-2; 9 nucleotides agree with TRBD1. The source of this sequence is a human donor in good health. The material sequenced was non-Treg CD4+ T cells sorted from blood. The CDR3 coding sequence is TGTGCTAGTACAGGGGGCTTCGGGGAGCTGTTTTTT. This gives the protein CASTGGFGELFF.